This TCR beta chain emerged from a study of shared T cell receptors in the human thymus. The CDR3 spans 13 residues. V lost 0 bases to trimming and J lost 7 bases, with 7 bases between them. The germline V gene encodes CDR1 SGHDT and CDR2 YYEEEE. This table comes from immunoSEQ multiplex PCR, and its TCRdb copy is limited to in-frame clones, with some not included. The table has roughly 660,000 clones, 88% seen once. The same sample was also used in a study of human thymus T cells. That study adds: Resected material from corrective heart surgery provided the thymus tissue analysed. Across thymic and blood repertoires, the usage of V and J genes appeared to be biased. Thymic repertoires from unrelated individuals overlapped highly, related research reported.

What was sequenced was thymocytes. The V and J genes are TRBV5-6 and TRBJ2-2; tentatively, D is TRBD2 (5 bases). The receptor's source is a boy under two years old with a congenital heart defect. CDR3 sequence: CASSLEGVGELFF. As DNA, the CDR3 is TGTGCCAGCAGCTTGGAGGGAGTCGGGGAGCTGTTTTTT.